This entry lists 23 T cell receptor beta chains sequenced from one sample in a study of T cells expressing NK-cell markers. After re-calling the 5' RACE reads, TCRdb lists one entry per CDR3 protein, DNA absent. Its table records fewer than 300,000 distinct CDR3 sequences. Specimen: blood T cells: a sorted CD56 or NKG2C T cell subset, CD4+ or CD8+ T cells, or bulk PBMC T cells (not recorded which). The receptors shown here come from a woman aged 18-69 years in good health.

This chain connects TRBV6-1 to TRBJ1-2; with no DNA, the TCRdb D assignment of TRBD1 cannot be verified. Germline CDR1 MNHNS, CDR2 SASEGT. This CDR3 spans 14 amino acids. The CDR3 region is CASSIRDRGYGYTF.

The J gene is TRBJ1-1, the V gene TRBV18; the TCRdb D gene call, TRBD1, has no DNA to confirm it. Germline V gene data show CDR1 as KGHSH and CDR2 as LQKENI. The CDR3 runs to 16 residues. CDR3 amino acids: CASSRRPDRENTEAFF.

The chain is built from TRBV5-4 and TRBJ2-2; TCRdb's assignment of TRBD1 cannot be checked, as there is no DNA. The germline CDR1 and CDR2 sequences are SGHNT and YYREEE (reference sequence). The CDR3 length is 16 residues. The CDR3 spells CASSLGSQGRTGELFF.

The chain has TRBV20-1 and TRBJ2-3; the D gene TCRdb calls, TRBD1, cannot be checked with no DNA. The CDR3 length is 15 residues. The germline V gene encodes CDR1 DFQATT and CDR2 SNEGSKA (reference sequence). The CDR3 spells CSARRAGANGDTQYF.

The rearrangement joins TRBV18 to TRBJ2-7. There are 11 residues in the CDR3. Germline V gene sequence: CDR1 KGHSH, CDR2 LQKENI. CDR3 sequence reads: CASSRTDEQYF. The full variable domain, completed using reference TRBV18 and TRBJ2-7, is NAGVMQNPRHLVRRRGQEARLRCSPMKGHSHVYWYRQLPEEGLKFMVYLQKENIIDESGMPKERFSAEFPKEGPSILRIQQVVRGDSAAYFCASSRTDEQYFGPGTRLTVT.

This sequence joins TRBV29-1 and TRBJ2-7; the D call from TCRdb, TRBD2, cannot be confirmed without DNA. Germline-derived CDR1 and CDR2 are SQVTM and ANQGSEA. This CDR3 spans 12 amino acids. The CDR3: CSVRLVPSEQYF.

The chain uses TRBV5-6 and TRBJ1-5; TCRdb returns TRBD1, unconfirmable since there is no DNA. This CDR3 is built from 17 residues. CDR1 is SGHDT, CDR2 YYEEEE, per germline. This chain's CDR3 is CASSLQGVLSGDQPQHF.

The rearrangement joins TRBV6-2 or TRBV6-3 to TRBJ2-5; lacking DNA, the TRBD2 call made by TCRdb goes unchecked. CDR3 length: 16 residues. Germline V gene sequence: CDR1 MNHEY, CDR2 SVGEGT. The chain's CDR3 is CASSSARLASQETQYF.

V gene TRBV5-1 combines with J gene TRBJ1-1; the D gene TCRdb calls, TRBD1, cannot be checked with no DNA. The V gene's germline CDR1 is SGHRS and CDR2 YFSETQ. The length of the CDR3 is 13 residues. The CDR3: CASSNTGVTEAFF.

The CDR3 sequence is CRGGAADGYTF. The chain links TRBV29-1 to TRBJ1-2. CDR3 length equals 11 residues. Germline CDR1 is SQVTM and CDR2 is ANQGSEA.

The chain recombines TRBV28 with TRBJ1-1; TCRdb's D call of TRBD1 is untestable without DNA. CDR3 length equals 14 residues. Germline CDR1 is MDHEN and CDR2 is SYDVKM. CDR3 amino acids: CASGVRTGGTEAFF.

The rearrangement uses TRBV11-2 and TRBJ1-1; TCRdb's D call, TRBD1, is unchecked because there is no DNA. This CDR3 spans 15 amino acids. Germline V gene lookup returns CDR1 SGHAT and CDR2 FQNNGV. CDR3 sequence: CASSLIPGQYTEAFF.

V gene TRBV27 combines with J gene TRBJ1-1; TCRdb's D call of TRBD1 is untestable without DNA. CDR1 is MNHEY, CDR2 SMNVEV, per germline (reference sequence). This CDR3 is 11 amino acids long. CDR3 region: CAREGGAEAFF.

CDR3 in amino acids: CASSSRLAGANEQFF. The rearrangement links TRBV12-3 or TRBV12-4 to TRBJ2-1; absent DNA, TCRdb's TRBD2 call cannot be checked. The CDR3 spans 15 residues.

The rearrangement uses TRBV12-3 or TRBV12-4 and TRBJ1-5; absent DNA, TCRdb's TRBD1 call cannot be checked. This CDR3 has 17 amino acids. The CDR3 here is CASTPGDRVDSNQPQHF.

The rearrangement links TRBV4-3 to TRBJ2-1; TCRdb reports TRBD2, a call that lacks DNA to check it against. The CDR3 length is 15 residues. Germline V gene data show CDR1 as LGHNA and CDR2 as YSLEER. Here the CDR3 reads CASSQKTSGNNEQFF.

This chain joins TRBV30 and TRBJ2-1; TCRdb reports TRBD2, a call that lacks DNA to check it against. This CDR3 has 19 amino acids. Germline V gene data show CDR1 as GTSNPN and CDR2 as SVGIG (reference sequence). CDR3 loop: CAWSVIRTSGGASYNEQFF. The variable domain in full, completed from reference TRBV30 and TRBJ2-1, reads SQTIHQWPATLVQPVGSPLSLECTVEGTSNPNLYWYRQAAGRGLQLLFYSVGIGQISSEVPQNLSASRPQDRQFILSSKKLLLSDSGFYLCAWSVIRTSGGASYNEQFFGPGTRLTVL.

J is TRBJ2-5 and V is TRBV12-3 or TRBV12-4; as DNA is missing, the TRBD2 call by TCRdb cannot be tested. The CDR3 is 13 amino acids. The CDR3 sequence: CASSRSTAGTQYF.

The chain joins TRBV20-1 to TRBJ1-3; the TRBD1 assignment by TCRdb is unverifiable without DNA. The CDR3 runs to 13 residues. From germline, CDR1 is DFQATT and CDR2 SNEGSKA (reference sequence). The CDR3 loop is CSARGDLRNTIYF.

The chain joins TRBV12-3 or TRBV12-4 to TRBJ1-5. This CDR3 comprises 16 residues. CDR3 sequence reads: CASRVGTAYSNQPQHF.

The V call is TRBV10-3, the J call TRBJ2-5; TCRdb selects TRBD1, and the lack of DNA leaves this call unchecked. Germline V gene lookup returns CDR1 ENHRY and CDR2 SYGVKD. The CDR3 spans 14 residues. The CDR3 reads CAISETDRQETQYF.

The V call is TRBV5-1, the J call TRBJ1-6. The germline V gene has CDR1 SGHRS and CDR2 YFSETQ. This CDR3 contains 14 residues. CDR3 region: CASSRDLGNSPLHF.

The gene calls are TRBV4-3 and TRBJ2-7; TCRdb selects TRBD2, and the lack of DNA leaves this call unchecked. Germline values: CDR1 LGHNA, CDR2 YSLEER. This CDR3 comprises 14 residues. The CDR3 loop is CASSPDYFSYEQYF.